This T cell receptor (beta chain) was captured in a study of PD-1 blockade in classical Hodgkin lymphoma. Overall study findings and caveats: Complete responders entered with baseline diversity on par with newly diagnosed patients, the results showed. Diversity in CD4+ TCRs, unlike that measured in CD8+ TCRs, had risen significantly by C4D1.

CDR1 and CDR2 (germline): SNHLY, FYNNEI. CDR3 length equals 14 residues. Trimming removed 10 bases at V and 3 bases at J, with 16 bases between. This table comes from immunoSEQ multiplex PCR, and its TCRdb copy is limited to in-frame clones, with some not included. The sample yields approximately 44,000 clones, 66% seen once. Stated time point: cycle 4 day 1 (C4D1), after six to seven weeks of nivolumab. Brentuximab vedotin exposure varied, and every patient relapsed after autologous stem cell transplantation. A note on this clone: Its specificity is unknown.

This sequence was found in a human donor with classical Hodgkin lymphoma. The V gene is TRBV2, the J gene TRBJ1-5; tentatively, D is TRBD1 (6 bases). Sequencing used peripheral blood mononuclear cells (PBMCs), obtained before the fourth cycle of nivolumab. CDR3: CATRQEDINQPQHF. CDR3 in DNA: TGTGCCACCCGACAGGAGGATATCAATCAGCCCCAGCATTTT.